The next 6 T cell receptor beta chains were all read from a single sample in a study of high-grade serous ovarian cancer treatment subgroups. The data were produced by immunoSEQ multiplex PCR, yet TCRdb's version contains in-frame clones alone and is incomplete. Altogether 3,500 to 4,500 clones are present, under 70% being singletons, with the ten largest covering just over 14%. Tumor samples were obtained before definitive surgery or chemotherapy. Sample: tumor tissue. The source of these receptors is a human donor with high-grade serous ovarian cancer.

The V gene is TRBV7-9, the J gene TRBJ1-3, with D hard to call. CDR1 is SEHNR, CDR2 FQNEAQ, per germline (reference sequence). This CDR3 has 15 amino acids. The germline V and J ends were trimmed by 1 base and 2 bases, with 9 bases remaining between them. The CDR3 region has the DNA TGTGCCAGCAGCTTAGGCGGGGTGACTGGAAACACCATATATTTT. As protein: CASSLGGVTGNTIYF.

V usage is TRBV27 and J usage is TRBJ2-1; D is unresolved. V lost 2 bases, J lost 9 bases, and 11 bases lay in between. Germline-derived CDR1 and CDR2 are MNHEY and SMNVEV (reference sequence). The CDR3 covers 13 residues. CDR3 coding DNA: TGTGCCAGCAGTTTAAGTCGGCGTGGTGAGCAGTTCTTC. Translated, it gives CASSLSRRGEQFF.

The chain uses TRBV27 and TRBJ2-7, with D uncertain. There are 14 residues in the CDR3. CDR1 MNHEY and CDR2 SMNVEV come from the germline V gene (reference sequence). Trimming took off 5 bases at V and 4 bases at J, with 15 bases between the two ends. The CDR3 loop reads CASSPGRLLYEQYF. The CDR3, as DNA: TGTGCCAGCAGTCCAGGACGTCTCCTTTACGAGCAGTACTTC.

CDR3 DNA sequence: TGCAGCGCTGACAGGGGGCGCGTAAATGAGCAGTTCTTC. This codes for CSADRGRVNEQFF. This rearrangement joins TRBV29-1 to TRBJ2-1; 10 nucleotides align to TRBD1. V was clipped by 7 bases and J by 7 bases; unmatched bases: 7. The V gene's germline CDR1 is SQVTM and CDR2 ANQGSEA. CDR3 length equals 13 residues.

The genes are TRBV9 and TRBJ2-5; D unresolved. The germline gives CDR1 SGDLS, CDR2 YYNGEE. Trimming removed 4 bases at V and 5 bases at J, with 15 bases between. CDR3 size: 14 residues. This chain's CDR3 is CASSTRPSRETQYF. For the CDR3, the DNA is TGTGCCAGCAGCACCCGACCCTCTCGGGAGACCCAGTACTTC.

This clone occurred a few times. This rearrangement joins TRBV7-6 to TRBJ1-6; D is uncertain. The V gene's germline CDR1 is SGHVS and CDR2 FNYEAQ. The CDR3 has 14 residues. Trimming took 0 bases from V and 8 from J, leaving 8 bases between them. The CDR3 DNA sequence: TGTGCCAGCAGCTTAGCAGGAACGGATTCACCCCTCCACTTT. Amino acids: CASSLAGTDSPLHF. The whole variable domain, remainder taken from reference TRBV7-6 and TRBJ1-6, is GAGVSQSPRYKVTKRGQDVALRCDPISGHVSLYWYRQALGQGPEFLTYFNYEAQQDKSGLPNDRFSAERPEGSISTLTIQRTEQRDSAMYRCASSLAGTDSPLHFGNGTRLTVT.